The sequence of this T cell receptor (beta chain) was determined in a study of spatial heterogeneity in lung cancer. TCRdb reanalysed the 5' RACE reads using MiXCR and keeps one entry per CDR3 protein. The data contain 18,000 or so distinct CDR3 sequences, under 7.5% of them singletons. This clonotype was seen repeatedly, ten times or more. The antigen remains undetermined. General study points: Mutation tallies in tumors tracked expanded intratumoral alpha and beta TCR counts. Of the expanded TCRs, ubiquitous and regional counts tracked the counts of ubiquitous and regional nonsynonymous mutations, respectively.

The CDR3 runs 18 residues. Germline-derived CDR1 and CDR2 are DFQATT and SNEGSKA (reference sequence). Trimming removed 3 bases from V and 0 bases from J; junction bases left unmatched: 12. As to time point: sample taken at primary tumor resection. Unsorted samples of tumor, nontumor lung or frozen PBMC had their whole RNA sequenced. This sequence was found in a female donor with early-stage non-small cell lung cancer. The specimen was lung tumor tissue, collected at surgery. J is TRBJ2-3 and V is TRBV20-1; 10 nucleotides align to TRBD2. This CDR3 is CSASRPSGRSGSTDTQYF. CDR3 in DNA: TGCAGTGCTAGTCGGCCTAGCGGGAGATCGGGGAGCACAGATACGCAGTATTTT.